These T cell receptor beta chains were read from a single sample in a study of blood T cell repertoires in COVID-19. Sequenced by immunoSEQ multiplex PCR; TCRdb stores in-frame clones only, minus some. The sample comprises under 45,000 clones, 87% of which are singletons, and around 25% rests with the top ten. Material for sequencing was peripheral blood. Receptors were obtained from a woman over 75 in a cohort sampled during active or convalescent COVID-19. CDR3s include the opening cysteine and the closing phenylalanine or tryptophan. Fields, in order: clone size, D gene, J gene, V gene, CDR3 protein, CDR3 DNA. A D gene is named only where the DNA matches it firmly. Size values are once, few and many counts, or a class for expanded clones, and some rows have none.

>NA|TRBD1|TRBJ2-7|TRBV10-3
CAIRGGTGGFLSYEQYF
TGTGCCATCAGGGGCGGGACAGGGGGATTTCTTTCCTACGAGCAGTACTTC
>NA|NA|TRBJ1-2|TRBV27
CASRNIYGYTF
TGTGCCAGCCGCAACATCTATGGCTACACCTTC
>NA|TRBD1|TRBJ1-1|TRBV5-1
CASSFAGTGGSTEAFF
TGCGCCAGCAGCTTTGCCGGGACAGGGGGTAGCACTGAAGCTTTCTTT
>NA|NA|TRBJ1-6|TRBV9
CASSPLPAGGGSGNSPLHF
TGTGCCAGCAGCCCCCTTCCGGCAGGTGGAGGGAGCGGGAATTCACCCCTCCACTTT
>once|TRBD1|TRBJ1-2|TRBV10-1
CASSPQGDCLRYGYTF
TGCGCCAGCAGCCCCCAGGGGGATTGTCTTCGCTATGGCTACACCTTC
>NA|NA|TRBJ1-5|TRBV6-5
CASSPTTGINQPQHF
TGTGCCAGCAGTCCGACAACAGGGATCAATCAGCCCCAGCATTTT
>NA|NA|TRBJ1-4|TRBV6-5
CASKGAGAVLGKLFF
TGTGCCAGCAAAGGCGCAGGGGCGGTTTTGGGAAAACTGTTTTTT
>NA|TRBD2|TRBJ2-5|TRBV6-5
CASRRTSGGLETQYF
TGTGCCAGCAGAAGGACTAGCGGGGGTCTAGAGACCCAGTACTTC
>NA|TRBD1|TRBJ1-6|TRBV28
CASSPAGTGGDNSPLHF
TGTGCCAGCAGCCCGGCCGGGACAGGGGGCGATAATTCACCCCTCCACTTT
>NA|TRBD1|TRBJ1-5|TRBV19
CASSSTGNGDQPQHF
TGTGCCAGTAGTTCGACAGGGAATGGGGATCAGCCCCAGCATTTT
>NA|TRBD1|TRBJ1-2|TRBV5-1
CASSLAPGGPYGYTF
TGCGCCAGCAGCTTGGCACCAGGGGGACCCTATGGCTACACCTTC
>NA|TRBD2|TRBJ2-1|TRBV11-2
CASSLVVASGYNEQFF
TGTGCCAGCAGCTTAGTCGTCGCTAGCGGTTACAATGAGCAGTTCTTC
>NA|NA|TRBJ2-2|TRBV5-1
CASSHDPNGLFF
TGCGCCAGCAGCCACGATCCTAATGGGCTGTTTTTT
>NA|TRBD2|TRBJ2-1|TRBV6-5
CASSYTSGLGIEQFF
TGTGCCAGCAGTTACACCTCGGGACTAGGGATCGAGCAGTTCTTC
>once|TRBD2|TRBJ2-3|TRBV7-2
CASSRPGLAEFFTDTQYF
TGTGCCAGCAGCCGCCCGGGACTAGCGGAGTTTTTCACAGATACGCAGTATTTT
>NA|NA|TRBJ1-4|TRBV4-1
CASSQVLPATASNEKLFF
TGCGCCAGCAGCCAAGTTCTACCCGCGACAGCGTCTAATGAAAAACTGTTTTTT
>NA|NA|TRBJ2-5|TRBV23-1
CASSQPRETQYF
TGCGCCAGCAGTCAACCGCGAGAGACCCAGTACTTC
>once|TRBD1|TRBJ2-7|TRBV5-6
CASSSGTGSLSYEQYF
TGTGCCAGCAGCTCCGGGACAGGGTCACTTTCCTACGAGCAGTACTTC
>NA|TRBD1|TRBJ2-7|TRBV6-5
CASSSRGTGRYEQYF
TGTGCCAGCAGCTCGAGGGGGACAGGCCGCTACGAGCAGTACTTC
>NA|TRBD1|TRBJ2-7|TRBV6-5
CASSRDREYEQYF
TGTGCCAGCAGTAGGGACAGGGAGTACGAGCAGTACTTC
>NA|NA|TRBJ2-3|TRBV27
CASSPRMEGTQYF
TGTGCCAGCAGTCCGCGGATGGAGGGCACGCAGTATTTT
>NA|NA|TRBJ2-1|TRBV6-1
CASSEVGQRVYNEQFF
TGTGCCAGCAGTGAAGTAGGGCAGCGGGTCTACAATGAGCAGTTCTTC
>NA|NA|TRBJ1-1|TRBV7-9
CASSPIWGGFGGTEAFF
TGTGCCAGCAGCCCCATTTGGGGGGGCTTTGGTGGCACTGAAGCTTTCTTT
>NA|NA|TRBJ1-1|TRBV27
CASISVNTEAFF
TGTGCCAGCATCTCCGTGAACACTGAAGCTTTCTTT
>NA|TRBD1|TRBJ2-7|TRBV11-2
CASSLVAGGEIRQYF
TGTGCCAGCAGCTTAGTTGCAGGGGGCGAGATCCGGCAGTACTTC
>once|TRBD2|TRBJ2-7|TRBV11-3
CASSRGEGTSSYEQYF
TGTGCCAGCAGCCGGGGGGAGGGGACTAGCTCCTACGAGCAGTACTTC
>NA|TRBD1|TRBJ1-1|TRBV5-1
CASSPGQGAVASTEAFF
TGCGCCAGCAGCCCAGGACAGGGGGCGGTTGCGAGCACTGAAGCTTTCTTT
>NA|TRBD2|TRBJ2-1|TRBV2
CASSTERGLYNEQFF
TGTGCCAGCAGCACAGAGCGGGGGCTCTACAATGAGCAGTTCTTC
>NA|NA|TRBJ2-3|TRBV1
CPGDTQYF
TGCCCGGGGGATACGCAGTATTTT
>NA|NA|TRBJ2-5|TRBV7-8
CASSLRWGDQETQYF
TGTGCCAGCAGCTTGAGGTGGGGAGATCAAGAGACCCAGTACTTC
>NA|TRBD1|TRBJ1-4|TRBV24-1
CATSDPQGGNEKLFF
TGTGCCACCAGTGACCCACAGGGGGGAAATGAAAAACTGTTTTTT
>NA|TRBD1|TRBJ1-3|TRBV6-5
CASSRQGAGNTIYF
TGTGCCAGCAGCCGACAGGGTGCAGGAAACACCATATATTTT
>NA|TRBD1|TRBJ2-1|TRBV6-5
CASSRPDRIRGEQFF
TGTGCCAGCAGCCGCCCGGACAGGATACGAGGCGAGCAGTTCTTC
>NA|TRBD1|TRBJ2-7|TRBV10-3
CAISESGGNEQYF
TGTGCCATCAGTGAGTCAGGGGGCAACGAGCAGTACTTC
>NA|NA|TRBJ1-2|TRBV7-2
CASSPGVVANYGYTF
TGTGCCAGCAGCCCAGGGGTCGTAGCTAACTATGGCTACACCTTC
>NA|NA|TRBJ2-7|TRBV6-2/TRBV6-3
CASSYRESEQYF
TGTGCCAGCAGTTACCGCGAAAGCGAGCAGTACTTC
>NA|TRBD2|TRBJ2-7|TRBV5-4
CASSSVSSGYEQYF
TGTGCCAGCAGCTCGGTGTCTAGCGGGTACGAGCAGTACTTC
>NA|TRBD2|TRBJ2-1|TRBV24-1
CATSDPLGGGNNEQFF
TGTGCCACCAGTGATCCCCTGGGCGGGGGAAACAATGAGCAGTTCTTC
>NA|NA|TRBJ2-2|TRBV18
CASSPQGYTGELFF
TGTGCCAGCTCACCCCAGGGTTACACCGGGGAGCTGTTTTTT
>NA|NA|TRBJ2-7|TRBV5-1
CASSSRPSEREQYF
TGCGCCAGCAGTTCCCGACCAAGTGAGAGGGAGCAGTACTTC
>NA|TRBD1|TRBJ2-7|TRBV6-2/TRBV6-3
CASSPVPGQGIYEQYF
TGTGCCAGCAGTCCCGTTCCGGGACAGGGGATCTACGAGCAGTACTTC
>NA|TRBD1|TRBJ1-1|TRBV5-1
CASTLMGQGSTEAFF
TGCGCCAGCACCCTAATGGGACAGGGATCCACTGAAGCTTTCTTT
>NA|TRBD1|TRBJ2-7|TRBV7-2
CASTRTGVTSEQYF
TGTGCCAGCACCCGGACAGGGGTCACCTCCGAGCAGTACTTC
>NA|NA|TRBJ2-7|TRBV6-6
CASSQTGYEQYF
TGTGCCAGCAGCCAAACAGGGTACGAGCAGTACTTC
>NA|TRBD2|TRBJ2-7|TRBV11-3
CASSPLLAEGYEQYF
TGTGCCAGCAGCCCATTACTAGCGGAGGGGTACGAGCAGTACTTC
>medium-sized|TRBD1|TRBJ1-5|TRBV14
CASSYRGQPQHF
TGTGCCAGCAGCTACAGGGGACAGCCCCAGCATTTT
>NA|NA|TRBJ1-1|TRBV7-7
CASSLDRNTEAFF
TGTGCCAGCAGCTTAGATCGTAACACTGAAGCTTTCTTT
>NA|NA|TRBJ1-2|TRBV5-1
CASSSRTVANYGYTF
TGCGCCAGCAGCTCGAGGACAGTAGCTAACTATGGCTACACCTTC